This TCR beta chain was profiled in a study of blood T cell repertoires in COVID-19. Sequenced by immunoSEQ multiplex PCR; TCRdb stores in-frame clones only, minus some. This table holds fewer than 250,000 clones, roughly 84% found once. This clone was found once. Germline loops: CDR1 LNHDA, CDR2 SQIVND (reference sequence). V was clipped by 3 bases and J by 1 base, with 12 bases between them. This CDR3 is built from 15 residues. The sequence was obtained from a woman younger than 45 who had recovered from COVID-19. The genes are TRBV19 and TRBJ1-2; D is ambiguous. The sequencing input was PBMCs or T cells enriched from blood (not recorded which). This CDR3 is CASSMILADNYGYTF. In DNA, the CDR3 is TGTGCCAGTAGTATGATCCTCGCGGATAACTATGGCTACACCTTC.